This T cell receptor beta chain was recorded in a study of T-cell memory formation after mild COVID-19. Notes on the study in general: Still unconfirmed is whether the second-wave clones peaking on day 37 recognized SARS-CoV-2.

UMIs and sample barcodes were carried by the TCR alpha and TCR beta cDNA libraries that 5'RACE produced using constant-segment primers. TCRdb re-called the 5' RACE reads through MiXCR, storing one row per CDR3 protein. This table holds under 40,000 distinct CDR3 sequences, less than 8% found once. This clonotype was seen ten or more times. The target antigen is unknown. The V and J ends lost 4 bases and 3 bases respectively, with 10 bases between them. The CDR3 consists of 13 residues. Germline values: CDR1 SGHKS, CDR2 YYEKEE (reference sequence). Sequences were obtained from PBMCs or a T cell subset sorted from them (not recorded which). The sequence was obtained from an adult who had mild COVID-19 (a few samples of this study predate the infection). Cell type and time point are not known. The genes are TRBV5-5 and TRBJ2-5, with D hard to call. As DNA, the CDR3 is TGTGCCAGCAGCCTAGGGAATGAAGAGACCCAGTACTTC. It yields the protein CASSLGNEETQYF.